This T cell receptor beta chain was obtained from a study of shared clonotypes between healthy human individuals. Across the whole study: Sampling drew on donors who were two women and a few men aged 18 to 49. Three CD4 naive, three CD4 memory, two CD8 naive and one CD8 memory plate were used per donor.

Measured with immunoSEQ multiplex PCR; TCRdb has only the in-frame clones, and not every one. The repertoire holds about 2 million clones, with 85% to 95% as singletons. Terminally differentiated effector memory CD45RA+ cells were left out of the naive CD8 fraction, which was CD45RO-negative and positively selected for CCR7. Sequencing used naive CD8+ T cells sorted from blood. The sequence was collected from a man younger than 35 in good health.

The CDR3 DNA is TGCAGCGTTGAGGGCAGGGGTAGCGGAGAGTACAATGAGCAGTTCTTC. Translating gives CSVEGRGSGEYNEQFF. The chain is built from TRBV29-1 and TRBJ2-1; D tentatively fits TRBD1 or TRBD2 (6 bases each). This CDR3 has 16 amino acids. Trimming cost V 3 bases and J 4 bases, with 19 bases left between them. CDR1 is SQVTM and CDR2 is ANQGSEA in the germline V gene.